One and the same sample provided the 31 T cell receptor beta chains below, sequenced in a study of cytomegalovirus exposure and HLA in healthy donors. PCR employed 60 Vbeta and 13 Jbeta primers. TCRdb's copy holds only in-frame clones and misses some; the assay was immunoSEQ multiplex PCR. The data hold about 210,000 clones, with around 79% observed a single time. Sequences were obtained from PBMCs. These receptors all come from a male donor in good health and CMV-seronegative.

The J gene is TRBJ1-1, the V gene TRBV12-5; perhaps TRBD1 as D (6 bases). Germline-derived CDR1 and CDR2 are LGHNT and FRNRAP. The V and J ends lost 1 base and 5 bases respectively, with 8 bases between them. The CDR3 contains 13 residues. For the CDR3, the DNA is TGTGCTAGTGGTTTGGGGGGGCGAACTGAAGCTTTCTTT. Translated: CASGLGGRTEAFF.

V and J are TRBV4-3 and TRBJ2-7; 9 bases match TRBD2. The CDR3 consists of 20 residues. From germline, CDR1 is LGHNA and CDR2 YSLEER. Germline trimming cut 2 bases from V and 4 bases from J; bases unmatched to any gene: 21. The CDR3 reads CASSQIYGQPRTSVLYEQYF. The DNA of the CDR3 is TGCGCCAGCAGCCAAATTTACGGTCAGCCAAGGACTAGCGTACTTTACGAGCAGTACTTC.

The chain links TRBV9 to TRBJ2-3, with D perhaps matching TRBD2 (5 bases). The germline V gene encodes CDR1 SGDLS and CDR2 YYNGEE. CDR3 size: 14 residues. V was shortened by 0 bases and J by 4 bases, with 9 bases between the two germline ends. The CDR3 DNA follows: TGTGCCAGCAGCGTAGGAGGGTTCGCAGATACGCAGTATTTT. Translated: CASSVGGFADTQYF.

This chain uses TRBV19 with TRBJ2-2, with TRBD1 identical over 8 bases. Losses at the gene ends were 7 bases for V and 7 bases for J; bases not matched to a gene: 8. The CDR3 contains 14 residues. CDR1 is LNHDA, CDR2 SQIVND, per germline (reference sequence). The CDR3 sequence: CASKADREIGELFF. The CDR3 DNA is TGTGCCAGTAAGGCGGACAGGGAAATCGGGGAGCTGTTTTTT.

The chain has TRBV19 and TRBJ1-5; D is ambiguous. In germline, CDR1 is LNHDA, CDR2 SQIVND (reference sequence). Trimming left V 7 bases short and J 4 bases short, with 14 bases between. The CDR3 is 14 amino acids. CDR3 coding DNA: TGTGCCAGTATCCCCCAACCCGGGAATCAGCCCCAGCATTTT. It encodes CASIPQPGNQPQHF.

This clone was seen only once. The chain carries TRBV4-1 and TRBJ2-7; 11 nucleotides match TRBD2. The germline CDR1 and CDR2 sequences are MGHRA and YSYEKL. J lost 5 bases, V lost 3 bases, and 21 bases had no gene match. CDR3 size: 20 residues. Written as DNA, the CDR3 is TGCGCCAGCAGCCAGCTCGCCGAGGGTCCGACTAGCGGGATTAACCACGAGCAGTACTTC. It yields the protein CASSQLAEGPTSGINHEQYF.

J is TRBJ1-1 and V is TRBV6-1, with no clear D. The CDR3 length is 13 residues. Deletions cut 2 bases from V and 2 bases from J, with 6 bases between. CDR1 and CDR2 (germline): MNHNS, SASEGT. The CDR3 region has the DNA TGTGCCAGCAGTGAATCCGGTAACACTGAAGCTTTCTTT. It encodes CASSESGNTEAFF.

The rearrangement links TRBV7-6 to TRBJ2-7, with a possible D match to TRBD1 (6 bases). Germline V lookup: CDR1 SGHVS, CDR2 FNYEAQ. V was cut by 4 bases and J by 3 bases, with 13 bases left in between. The CDR3 consists of 14 residues. The CDR3 nucleotides are TGTGCCAGCAGCTCCCGTTTAGGGGGCTACGAGCAGTACTTC. The encoded protein is CASSSRLGGYEQYF.

This chain joins TRBV27 and TRBJ1-1; TRBD1 aligns across 7 bases. The CDR3 runs 12 residues. Looked up from germline, CDR1 is MNHEY and CDR2 is SMNVEV (reference sequence). J was trimmed by 8 bases and V by 8 bases; bases with no gene match: 8. CDR3 sequence: CASQTGRLEAFF. The CDR3 DNA reads as TGTGCCAGCCAGACAGGGCGACTAGAAGCTTTCTTT.

The rearrangement joins TRBV7-8 to TRBJ1-1, with 9 bases identical to TRBD1. Germline CDR1 reads SGHVS; CDR2 reads FQNEAQ. The junction had 6 bases not matched to a gene; V was cut back by 6 bases and J by 7 bases. The length of the CDR3 is 13 residues. CDR3 DNA sequence: TGTGCCAGCAGGGGACAGGGAACTTTTGAAGCTTTCTTT. It encodes CASRGQGTFEAFF.

The chain has TRBV27 and TRBJ2-1; TRBD1 might be the D (6 bases). V lost 8 bases, J lost 4 bases, and 12 bases lay in between. The CDR3 is made up of 13 amino acids. Germline V gives CDR1 MNHEY, CDR2 SMNVEV (reference sequence). The CDR3 sequence: CASGDTDYNEQFF. As DNA, the CDR3 is TGTGCCAGCGGGGACACCGATTACAATGAGCAGTTCTTC.

The chain links TRBV7-3 to TRBJ2-1, with TRBD2 matching 7 bases. Germline V gives CDR1 SGHTA, CDR2 FQGTGA. Trimming took 3 bases from V and 6 from J; bases not matched to a gene: 8. This CDR3 region has 15 residues. CDR3 residues: CASSLGRTRTNEQFF. The CDR3 DNA follows: TGTGCCAGCAGCTTGGGACGGACTAGAACCAATGAGCAGTTCTTC.

The rearrangement joins TRBV6-6 to TRBJ2-5; D ambiguous. The CDR3 covers 13 residues. Trimming shortened V by 7 bases and J by 1 base, and 10 bases separated the two germline ends. Germline V gives CDR1 MNHNY, CDR2 SVGAGI (reference sequence). In DNA form, the CDR3 reads TGTGCCAGCACCCCTCCCGGCCAAGAGACCCAGTACTTC. It yields the protein CASTPPGQETQYF.

The J gene is TRBJ2-2, the V gene TRBV11-2; D is perhaps TRBD2 (5 bases). The CDR3 is 15 residues long. The germline V and J ends were trimmed by 0 bases and 6 bases, with 11 bases remaining between them. Germline CDR1 is SGHAT and CDR2 is FQNNGV. Here the CDR3 reads CASSLDWTGSGELFF. The CDR3 nucleotides are TGTGCCAGCAGCTTAGATTGGACGGGGTCCGGGGAGCTGTTTTTT.

This chain connects TRBV5-1 to TRBJ2-2; 7 bases are a match to TRBD2. Germline CDR1 is SGHRS and CDR2 is YFSETQ. CDR3 length equals 16 residues. The J segment lost 2 bases and the V segment lost 4 bases, leaving 8 bases of the junction unmatched. The CDR3 loop reads CASSPRGVFNTGELFF. CDR3 in DNA: TGCGCCAGCAGCCCTCGGGGGGTGTTTAACACCGGGGAGCTGTTTTTT.

This clone was detected only a few times. J is TRBJ2-1 and V is TRBV30, with a possible D match to TRBD2 (5 bases). The CDR3 consists of 14 residues. Trimming cost V 4 bases and J 10 bases, with 20 bases left between them. From germline, CDR1 is GTSNPN and CDR2 SVGIG (reference sequence). The CDR3 here is CAWKTSGLPLEQFF. CDR3 DNA: TGTGCCTGGAAAACCAGCGGCCTCCCTCTCGAGCAGTTCTTC.

This rearrangement joins TRBV28 to TRBJ2-7, with 8 positions matching TRBD1. Germline V gives CDR1 MDHEN, CDR2 SYDVKM. V lost 9 bases, J lost 3 bases, and 10 bases stayed unmatched. The CDR3 has 14 amino acids. The CDR3 loop reads CASAPGGGIYEQYF. The DNA of the CDR3 is TGTGCCAGTGCGCCAGGGGGCGGAATCTACGAGCAGTACTTC.

The gene calls are TRBV27 and TRBJ2-5; 7 bases match TRBD2. This CDR3 region has 15 residues. Germline V gives CDR1 MNHEY, CDR2 SMNVEV (reference sequence). The V and J ends lost 5 bases and 4 bases, in that order; junction bases with no gene match: 10. CDR3 in DNA: TGTGCCAGCAGTGGGAGGGCAGGGAGGGGAGAGACCCAGTACTTC. Translated, it gives CASSGRAGRGETQYF.

The V call is TRBV5-1, the J call TRBJ2-2; D perhaps matches TRBD2 (6 bases). Germline V CDR1 and CDR2: SGHRS, YFSETQ. This CDR3 has 16 amino acids. Trimming stripped 0 bases from V and 1 base from J, with 10 bases between. Here the CDR3 DNA reads TGCGCCAGCAGCTTGGACGGTAGCGGGAACACCGGGGAGCTGTTTTTT. It specifies CASSLDGSGNTGELFF.

The chain carries TRBV4-3 and TRBJ2-5; D ambiguous. The assigned J gene may be wrong: the sequence end matches TRBJ2-7 better. Germline V CDR1 and CDR2: LGHNA, YSLEER. The CDR3 runs 13 residues. Here the CDR3 DNA reads TGCGCCAGCAGCCAATTCAGAGGCTACGAGCAGTACTTC. Protein product: CASSQFRGYEQYF.

V gene TRBV5-1 combines with J gene TRBJ2-3, with TRBD1 matching 7 bases. This CDR3 is 13 amino acids long. CDR1 SGHRS and CDR2 YFSETQ come from the germline V gene. Trimming removed 3 bases from V and 5 bases from J; junction bases left unmatched: 3. CDR3 sequence reads: CASSSNRGDTQYF. The CDR3 DNA reads as TGCGCCAGCAGCTCAAACAGGGGAGATACGCAGTATTTT.

The chain recombines TRBV29-1 with TRBJ2-1; no clear D gene. CDR3 length: 15 amino acids. The germline V gene has CDR1 SQVTM and CDR2 ANQGSEA. Trimming pared 1 base from V and 0 bases from J, leaving 10 bases between. CDR3 sequence: CSVEAEVLSYNEQFF. The CDR3 nucleotides are TGCAGCGTTGAAGCCGAGGTCCTCTCCTACAATGAGCAGTTCTTC.

The chain has TRBV7-6 and TRBJ2-5, with D possibly TRBD1 on 6 matching bases. The J call may be wrong; the DNA end is better matched by TRBJ2-7. In germline, CDR1 is SGHVS, CDR2 FNYEAQ. This CDR3 region has 16 residues. The CDR3 region has the DNA TGTGCCAGCAGCGGAAAACGGACAGCCCGCCCGTACGAGCAGTACTTC. Residues: CASSGKRTARPYEQYF.

CDR3 bases: TGTGCCAGCAGTTACCAAGGGGGTACGCAGTATTTT. This codes for CASSYQGGTQYF. This sequence joins TRBV6-5 and TRBJ2-3, with D perhaps matching TRBD1 (6 bases). Germline CDR1 and CDR2: MNHEY and SVGAGI. The CDR3 is 12 amino acids. V gave up 2 bases and J gave up 8 bases, with 8 bases separating them.

The V and J genes are TRBV28 and TRBJ1-2; D unclear. Germline V gives CDR1 MDHEN, CDR2 SYDVKM. The germline V and J ends were trimmed by 2 bases and 2 bases, with 12 bases remaining between them. This CDR3 has 15 amino acids. The chain's CDR3 is CASSLPEILNYGYTF. For the CDR3, the DNA is TGTGCCAGCAGTTTACCAGAGATACTAAACTATGGCTACACCTTC.

J is TRBJ2-7 and V is TRBV11-3, with unresolved D. Trimming shortened V by 1 base and J by 0 bases, and 7 bases separated the two germline ends. The CDR3 covers 14 residues. The germline CDR1 and CDR2 sequences are SGHNT and YENEEA. CDR3 sequence reads: CASSLGSSSYEQYF. In DNA form, the CDR3 reads TGTGCCAGCAGCTTAGGTTCGAGCTCCTACGAGCAGTACTTC.

The chain links TRBV7-2 to TRBJ2-3, with D perhaps TRBD2 (6 bases). Germline CDR1 is SGHTA and CDR2 is FQGNSA. With 1 base removed from V and 4 bases from J, the gap between germline ends came to 15 bases. The CDR3 consists of 16 residues. The chain's CDR3 is CASSLGGGSTADTQYF. CDR3 in DNA: TGTGCCAGCAGCTTAGGTGGAGGGTCGACAGCAGATACGCAGTATTTT.

As regards this clone: A junction boundary mismatches the germline segment, possibly from a read error. The rearrangement uses TRBV5-6 and TRBJ2-3, with 9 nucleotides matching TRBD1. Germline CDR1 SGHDT, CDR2 YYEEEE. The CDR3 loop spans 15 amino acids. CDR3: CASSQGQGSADAQYF. CDR3 sequence (DNA): TGTGCCAGCAGCCAGGGACAGGGAAGTGCAGATGCGCAGTATTTT. Complete variable domain (other parts from reference TRBV5-6 and TRBJ2-3): DAGVTQSPTHLIKTRGQQVTLRCSPKSGHDTVSWYQQALGQGPQFIFQYYEEEERQRGNFPDRFSGHQFPNYSSELNVNALLLGDSALYLCASSQGQGSADAQYFGPGTRLTVL.

The chain joins TRBV29-1 to TRBJ1-3, with a weak D call TRBD1 (5 bases). The germline V and J ends were trimmed by 2 bases and 7 bases, with 12 bases remaining between them. Germline CDR1 reads SQVTM; CDR2 reads ANQGSEA. This CDR3 comprises 13 residues. In DNA, the CDR3 is TGCAGCGTTGAACGGCAGGGCGCGAACACCATATATTTT. Amino acids: CSVERQGANTIYF.

DNA of the CDR3: TGTGCCAGCAGCGTTCTCCCGGGGGCGAACACCGGGGAGCTGTTTTTT. Protein: CASSVLPGANTGELFF. The chain couples TRBV9 to TRBJ2-2, with a weak D call TRBD2 (6 bases). There are 16 residues in the CDR3. Germline V gene data show CDR1 as SGDLS and CDR2 as YYNGEE. Trimming took off 2 bases at V and 0 bases at J, with 11 bases between the two ends. The full variable domain, in which reference TRBV9 and TRBJ2-2 provide the parts outside the CDR3, is DSGVTQTPKHLITATGQRVTLRCSPRSGDLSVYWYQQSLDQGLQFLIQYYNGEERAKGNILERFSAQQFPDLHSELNLSSLELGDSALYFCASSVLPGANTGELFFGEGSRLTVL.

The rearrangement uses TRBV9 and TRBJ1-1, with D possibly being TRBD1 (5 bases). Per germline, CDR1 SGDLS and CDR2 YYNGEE. Trimming took 2 bases from V and 3 from J, leaving 11 bases between them. CDR3 length: 14 residues. DNA of the CDR3: TGTGCCAGCAGCGTCAGGGCGAAGGACACTGAAGCTTTCTTT. Amino acids: CASSVRAKDTEAFF.